The subject of this entry is one T cell receptor beta chain. Some 27,000 T cell genomes, or about 190 ng DNA, went into the sorted-subset replicate PCRs. Profiled with immunoSEQ multiplex PCR; TCRdb holds only in-frame clones, not every one. Of roughly 2.2 million clones listed, more than 85% were seen once; the top ten hold 0.3% to 0.4%. These data originate in a study of shared clonotypes between healthy human individuals. Whole-study context: Sampling drew on donors who were a couple of women and a few men aged 18 to 49.

The CDR3 covers 15 residues. Germline V gives CDR1 LGHNA, CDR2 YSLEER. The ends lost 3 bases at V and 4 bases at J; junction bases unmatched: 5. This receptor was identified in a man between 18 and 29 years old in good health. Some clones in this sample may be carry-over from other donors' samples. The sequencing input was naive CD4+ T cells from PBMCs. Documented subset: CD45RA+ positively selected. This sequence joins TRBV4-3 and TRBJ2-7; 11 positions agree with TRBD1. The CDR3: CASSQRTGGIYEQYF. In DNA form, the CDR3 reads TGCGCCAGCAGCCAGAGGACAGGGGGCATTTACGAGCAGTACTTC.